This TCR beta chain was captured in a study of blood T cell repertoires in COVID-19. This CDR3 is 14 amino acids long. Germline V CDR1 and CDR2: SGHAT, FQNNGV. V lost 2 bases, J lost 3 bases, and 3 bases stayed unmatched. Original analysis: Estimates of nucleated cell counts were drawn from the amplification of reference gene primers. Here immunoSEQ multiplex PCR was the method, and the copy in TCRdb shows in-frame clones only, minus some. The V and J calls and the clone size are those of that table, but D and trimming were determined from the DNA. The table includes some 82,000 clones, roughly 79% detected once.

Material: peripheral blood. This chain links TRBV11-2 with TRBJ2-7; 8 bases fit TRBD1. This clonotype was sampled from an elderly man with acute or convalescent COVID-19. CDR3 sequence (DNA): TGTGCCAGCAGCTTACCAGGGGGCATCTACGAGCAGTACTTC. It codes for CASSLPGGIYEQYF.